This T cell receptor (beta chain) was found in a study of cytomegalovirus exposure and HLA in healthy donors. Points from the study as a whole: Specificity of three CMV-associated chains for CMV antigens was verified in vitro.

PCR primers comprised 60 Vbeta and 13 Jbeta primers. The table came from immunoSEQ multiplex PCR; TCRdb's copy has only in-frame clones and leaves some out. Of about 89,000 clones in the sample, under 80% were seen once. A remark on this clone: Its antigen remains unknown.

The donors (healthy individuals) were bone marrow donors. The CDR3 contains 14 residues. Trimming left V 0 bases short and J 5 bases short, with 7 bases between. The germline gives CDR1 LNHNV, CDR2 YYDKDF (reference sequence). Source material: PBMCs. V usage is TRBV15 and J usage is TRBJ1-4; D possibly corresponds to TRBD1 (6 bases). The origin of this receptor is a male donor in good health and CMV-seronegative. The DNA of the CDR3 is TGTGCCACCAGCAGAGACAGGGGCAATGAAAAACTGTTTTTT. It translates to CATSRDRGNEKLFF.